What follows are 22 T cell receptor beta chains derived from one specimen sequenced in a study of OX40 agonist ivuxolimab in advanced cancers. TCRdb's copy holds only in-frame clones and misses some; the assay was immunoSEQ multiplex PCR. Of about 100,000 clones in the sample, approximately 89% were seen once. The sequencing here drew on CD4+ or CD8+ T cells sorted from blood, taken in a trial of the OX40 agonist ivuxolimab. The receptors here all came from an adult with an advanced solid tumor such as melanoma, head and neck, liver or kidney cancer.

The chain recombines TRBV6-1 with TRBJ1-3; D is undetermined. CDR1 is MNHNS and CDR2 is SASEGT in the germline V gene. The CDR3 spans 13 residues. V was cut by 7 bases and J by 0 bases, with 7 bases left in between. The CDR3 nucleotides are TGTGCCAGCACCCAAGGCTCTGGAAACACCATATATTTT. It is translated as CASTQGSGNTIYF.

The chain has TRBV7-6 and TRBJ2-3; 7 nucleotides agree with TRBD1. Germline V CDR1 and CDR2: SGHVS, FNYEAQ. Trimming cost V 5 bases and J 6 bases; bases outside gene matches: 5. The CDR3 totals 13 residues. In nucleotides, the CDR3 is TGTGCCAGCAGCCGACAGGGCTGGGATACGCAGTATTTT. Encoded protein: CASSRQGWDTQYF.

The CDR3 protein is CAISEGRRTTEAFF. CDR3 DNA: TGTGCCATCAGTGAGGGCCGACGGACAACTGAAGCTTTCTTT. The chain is built from TRBV10-3 and TRBJ1-1; a possible D gene is TRBD1 (5 bases). There are 14 residues in the CDR3. The V gene lost 2 bases and the J gene lost 5 bases, with 12 bases spanning the gap. Germline V gene lookup returns CDR1 ENHRY and CDR2 SYGVKD.

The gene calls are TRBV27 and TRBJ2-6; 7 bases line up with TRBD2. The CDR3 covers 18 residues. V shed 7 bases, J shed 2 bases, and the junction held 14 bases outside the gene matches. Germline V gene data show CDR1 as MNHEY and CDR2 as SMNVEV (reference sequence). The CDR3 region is CASTSWGFAGAGANVLTF. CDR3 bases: TGTGCCAGCACCTCCTGGGGGTTTGCGGGGGCTGGGGCCAACGTCCTGACTTTC.

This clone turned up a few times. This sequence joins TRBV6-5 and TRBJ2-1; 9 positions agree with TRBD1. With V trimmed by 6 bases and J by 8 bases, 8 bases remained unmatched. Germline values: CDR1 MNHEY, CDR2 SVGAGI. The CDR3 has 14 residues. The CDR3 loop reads CASRTGGALDEQFF. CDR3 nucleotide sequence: TGTGCCAGCAGAACAGGGGGCGCTTTAGATGAGCAGTTCTTC.

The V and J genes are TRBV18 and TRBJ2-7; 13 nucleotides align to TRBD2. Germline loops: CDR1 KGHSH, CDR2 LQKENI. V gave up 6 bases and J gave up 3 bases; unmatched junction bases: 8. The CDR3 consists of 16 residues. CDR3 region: CASSPGLAGAIYEQYF. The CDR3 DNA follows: TGTGCCAGCTCCCCTGGACTAGCGGGAGCTATCTACGAGCAGTACTTC.

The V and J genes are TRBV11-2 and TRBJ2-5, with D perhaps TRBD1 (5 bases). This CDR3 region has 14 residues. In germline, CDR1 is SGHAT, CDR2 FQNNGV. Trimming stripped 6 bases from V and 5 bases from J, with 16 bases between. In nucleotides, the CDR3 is TGTGCCAGCAGACTTAGGTCCAGGGTTGAGACCCAGTACTTC. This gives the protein CASRLRSRVETQYF.

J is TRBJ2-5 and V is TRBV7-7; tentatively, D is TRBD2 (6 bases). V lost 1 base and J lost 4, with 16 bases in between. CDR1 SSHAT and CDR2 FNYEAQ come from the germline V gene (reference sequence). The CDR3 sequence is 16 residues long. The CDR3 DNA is TGTGCCAGCAGCTTAGATAGCGGAGGGATGGGAGAGACCCAGTACTTC. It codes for CASSLDSGGMGETQYF.

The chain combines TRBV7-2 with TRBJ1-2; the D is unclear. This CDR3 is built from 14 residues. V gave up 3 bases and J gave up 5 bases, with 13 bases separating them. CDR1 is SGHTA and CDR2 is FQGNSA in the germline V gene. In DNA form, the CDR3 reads TGTGCCAGCAGCTTCGGAGCGAGGCGGTATGGCTACACCTTC. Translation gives CASSFGARRYGYTF.

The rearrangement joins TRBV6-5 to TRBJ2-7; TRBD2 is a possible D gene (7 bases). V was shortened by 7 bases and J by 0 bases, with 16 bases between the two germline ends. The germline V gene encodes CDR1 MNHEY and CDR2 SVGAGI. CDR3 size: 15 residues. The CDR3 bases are TGTGCCAGCACCAAGAGGGGGGGTAGCTCCTACGAGCAGTACTTC. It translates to CASTKRGGSSYEQYF.

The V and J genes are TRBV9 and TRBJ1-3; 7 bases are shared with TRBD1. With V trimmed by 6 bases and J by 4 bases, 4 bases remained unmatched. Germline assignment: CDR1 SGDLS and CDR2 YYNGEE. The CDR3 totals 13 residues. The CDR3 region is CASKRTGGNTIYF. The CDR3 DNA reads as TGTGCCAGCAAACGGACAGGCGGAAACACCATATATTTT.

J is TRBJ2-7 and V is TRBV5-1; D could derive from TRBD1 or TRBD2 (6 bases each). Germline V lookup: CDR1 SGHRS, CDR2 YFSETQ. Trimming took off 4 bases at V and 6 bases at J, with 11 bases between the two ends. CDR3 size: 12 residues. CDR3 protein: CASSPPGAEQYF. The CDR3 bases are TGCGCCAGCAGCCCCCCGGGGGCCGAGCAGTACTTC.

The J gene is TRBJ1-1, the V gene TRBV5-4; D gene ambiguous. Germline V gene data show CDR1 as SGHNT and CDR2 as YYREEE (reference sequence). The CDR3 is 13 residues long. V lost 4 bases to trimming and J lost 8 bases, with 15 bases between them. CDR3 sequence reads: CASSRPGRLEAFF. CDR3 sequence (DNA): TGTGCCAGCAGCCGGCCCGGGCGATTGGAAGCTTTCTTT.

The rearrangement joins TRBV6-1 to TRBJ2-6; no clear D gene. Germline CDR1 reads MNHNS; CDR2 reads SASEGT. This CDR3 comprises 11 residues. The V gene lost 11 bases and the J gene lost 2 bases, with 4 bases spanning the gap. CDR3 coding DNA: TGTGCCTGCGCTGGGGCCAACGTCCTGACTTTC. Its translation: CACAGANVLTF.

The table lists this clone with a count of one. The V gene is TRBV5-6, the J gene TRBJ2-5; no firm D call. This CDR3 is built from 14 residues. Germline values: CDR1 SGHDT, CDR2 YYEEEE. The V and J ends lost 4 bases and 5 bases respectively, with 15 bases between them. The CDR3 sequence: CASSRTTRLETQYF. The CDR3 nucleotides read TGTGCCAGCAGCCGTACGACTCGGCTGGAGACCCAGTACTTC.

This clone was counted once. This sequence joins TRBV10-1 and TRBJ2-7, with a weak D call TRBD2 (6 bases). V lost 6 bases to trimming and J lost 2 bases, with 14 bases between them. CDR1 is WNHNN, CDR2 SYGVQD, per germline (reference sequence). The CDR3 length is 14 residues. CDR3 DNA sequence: TGCGCCAGCAGCGCCGGACTACCACCCTACGAGCAGTACTTC. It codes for CASSAGLPPYEQYF.

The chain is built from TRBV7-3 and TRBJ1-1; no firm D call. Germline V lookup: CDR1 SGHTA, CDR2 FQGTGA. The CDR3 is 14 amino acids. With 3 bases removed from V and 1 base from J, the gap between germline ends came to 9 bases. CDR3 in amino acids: CASSLDARNTEAFF. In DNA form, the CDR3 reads TGTGCCAGCAGCTTGGACGCTAGGAACACTGAAGCTTTCTTT.

The CDR3 region is CASSERGPYGYTF. Written as DNA, the CDR3 is TGTGCCAGCAGTGAAAGGGGGCCCTATGGCTACACCTTC. The rearrangement joins TRBV25-1 to TRBJ1-2; 7 bases are shared with TRBD1. Germline-derived CDR1 and CDR2 are MGHDK and SYGVNS. V shed 2 bases and J 4 bases; nucleotides not matched to a gene: 1. The CDR3 totals 13 residues.

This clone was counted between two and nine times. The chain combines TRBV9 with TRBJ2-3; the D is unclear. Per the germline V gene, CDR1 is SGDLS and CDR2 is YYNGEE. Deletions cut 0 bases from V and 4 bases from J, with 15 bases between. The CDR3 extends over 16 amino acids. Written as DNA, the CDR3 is TGTGCCAGCAGCGTAGCTGGTCACATCTTCCCAGATACGCAGTATTTT. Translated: CASSVAGHIFPDTQYF.

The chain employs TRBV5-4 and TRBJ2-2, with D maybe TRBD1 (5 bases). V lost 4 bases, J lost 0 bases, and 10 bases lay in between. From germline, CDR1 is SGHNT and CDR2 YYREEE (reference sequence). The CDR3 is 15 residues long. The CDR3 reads CASSLDTANTGELFF. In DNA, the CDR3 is TGTGCCAGCAGCCTGGACACTGCGAACACCGGGGAGCTGTTTTTT.

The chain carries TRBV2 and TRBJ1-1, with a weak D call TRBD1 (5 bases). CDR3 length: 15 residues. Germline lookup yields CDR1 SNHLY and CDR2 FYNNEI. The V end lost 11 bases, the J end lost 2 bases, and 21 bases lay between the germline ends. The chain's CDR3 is CARQGDRGLNTEAFF. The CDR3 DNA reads TGTGCCCGCCAAGGCGACAGAGGACTAAACACTGAAGCTTTCTTT. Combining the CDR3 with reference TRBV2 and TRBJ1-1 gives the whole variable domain EPEVTQTPSHQVTQMGQEVILRCVPISNHLYFYWYRQILGQKVEFLVSFYNNEISEKSEIFDDQFSVERPDGSNFTLKIRSTKLEDSAMYFCARQGDRGLNTEAFFGQGTRLTVV.

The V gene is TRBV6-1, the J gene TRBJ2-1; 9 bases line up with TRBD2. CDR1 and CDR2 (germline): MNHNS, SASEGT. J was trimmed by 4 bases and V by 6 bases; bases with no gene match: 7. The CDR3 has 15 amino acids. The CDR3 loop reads CASSLAGNTYNEQFF. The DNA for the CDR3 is TGTGCCAGCAGCCTAGCGGGAAACACGTACAATGAGCAGTTCTTC.